The clone carrying this T cell receptor (beta chain) was seen once. What it binds is unknown. MiXCR, applied by TCRdb to the RT-PCR reads, yields one record per CDR3 protein. The sample lists some 850,000 distinct CDR3 sequences, under 20% occurring once. This CDR3 comprises 16 residues. V gave up 3 bases and J gave up 5 bases, with 18 bases separating them. Germline-derived CDR1 and CDR2 are SGHVS and FNYEAQ. The data stem from a study of response to subunit inactivated influenza vaccine. Study outcomes and limitations: Every seasonal influenza vaccination brings in few new T cells, the authors suggested.

The rearrangement links TRBV7-6 to TRBJ2-3; tentative D call: TRBD1 (5 bases). The source is a man aged 45 to 65 who received an inactivated influenza vaccine. The sample here was PBMCs from blood, taken about 5 days after vaccination. This CDR3 reads CASSLGPDPKLDTQYF. The DNA for the CDR3 is TGTGCCAGCAGCTTGGGGCCAGACCCCAAATTAGATACGCAGTATTTT.